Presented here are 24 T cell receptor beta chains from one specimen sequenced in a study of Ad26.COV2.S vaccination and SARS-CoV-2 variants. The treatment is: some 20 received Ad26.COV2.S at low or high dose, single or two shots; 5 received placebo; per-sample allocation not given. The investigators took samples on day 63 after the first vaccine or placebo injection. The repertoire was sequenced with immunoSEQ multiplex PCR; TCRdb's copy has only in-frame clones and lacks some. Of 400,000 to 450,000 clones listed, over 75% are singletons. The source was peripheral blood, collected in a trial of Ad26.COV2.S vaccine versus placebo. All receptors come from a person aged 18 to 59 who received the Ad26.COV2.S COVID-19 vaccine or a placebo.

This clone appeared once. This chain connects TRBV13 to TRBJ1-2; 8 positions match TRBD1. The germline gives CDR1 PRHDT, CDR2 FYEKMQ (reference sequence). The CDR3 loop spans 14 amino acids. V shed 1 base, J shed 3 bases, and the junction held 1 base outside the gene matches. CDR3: CASSLDRGDYGYTF. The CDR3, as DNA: TGTGCCAGCAGCTTAGACAGGGGGGACTATGGCTACACCTTC.

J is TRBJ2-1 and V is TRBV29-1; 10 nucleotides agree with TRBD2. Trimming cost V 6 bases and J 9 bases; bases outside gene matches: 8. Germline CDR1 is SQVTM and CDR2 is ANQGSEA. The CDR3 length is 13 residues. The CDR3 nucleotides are TGCAGCGTCCAACTAGCGGGGCCATCTGAGCAGTTCTTC. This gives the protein CSVQLAGPSEQFF.

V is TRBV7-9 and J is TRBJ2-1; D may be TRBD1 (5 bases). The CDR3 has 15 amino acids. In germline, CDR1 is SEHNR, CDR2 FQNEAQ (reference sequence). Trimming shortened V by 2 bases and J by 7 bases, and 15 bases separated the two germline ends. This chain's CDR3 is CASSLKVSGWNEQFF. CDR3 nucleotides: TGTGCCAGCAGCTTAAAGGTTTCAGGGTGGAATGAGCAGTTCTTC.

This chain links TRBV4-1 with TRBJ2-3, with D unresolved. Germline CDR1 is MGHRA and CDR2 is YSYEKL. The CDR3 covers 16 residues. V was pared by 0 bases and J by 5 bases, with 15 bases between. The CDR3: CASSQDSTEVRDTQYF. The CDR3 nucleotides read TGCGCCAGCAGCCAAGATTCGACTGAGGTCAGAGATACGCAGTATTTT.

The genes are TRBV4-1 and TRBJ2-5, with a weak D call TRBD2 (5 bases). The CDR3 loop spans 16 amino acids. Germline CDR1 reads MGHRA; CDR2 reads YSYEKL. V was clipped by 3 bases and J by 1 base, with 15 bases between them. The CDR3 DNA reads TGCGCCAGCAGCCAGTCCGCCCGTGGGAGCCAAGAGACCCAGTACTTC. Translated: CASSQSARGSQETQYF.

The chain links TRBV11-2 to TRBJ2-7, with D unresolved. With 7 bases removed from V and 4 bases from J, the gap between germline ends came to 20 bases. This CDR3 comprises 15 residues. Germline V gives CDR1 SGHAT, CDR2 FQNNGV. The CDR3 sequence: CASNSPTEQGYEQYF. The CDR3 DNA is TGTGCCAGCAATTCTCCGACGGAACAAGGATACGAGCAGTACTTC.

CDR3 region: CASSQLALEQFF. The DNA for the CDR3 is TGTGCCAGCAGCCAACTAGCGTTAGAGCAGTTCTTC. The J gene is TRBJ2-1, the V gene TRBV7-9, with 7 bases fitting TRBD2. Germline assignment: CDR1 SEHNR and CDR2 FQNEAQ (reference sequence). V was clipped by 5 bases and J by 10 bases; unmatched bases: 5. The CDR3 runs to 12 residues.

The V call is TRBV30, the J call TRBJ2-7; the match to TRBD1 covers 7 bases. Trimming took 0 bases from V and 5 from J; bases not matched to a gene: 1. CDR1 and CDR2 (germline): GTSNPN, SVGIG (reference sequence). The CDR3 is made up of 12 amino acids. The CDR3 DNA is TGTGCCTGGAGTGTACAGGGGAACGAGCAGTACTTC. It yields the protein CAWSVQGNEQYF.

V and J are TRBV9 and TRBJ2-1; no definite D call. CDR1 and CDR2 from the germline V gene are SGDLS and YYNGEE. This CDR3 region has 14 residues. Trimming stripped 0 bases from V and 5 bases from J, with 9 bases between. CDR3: CASSVGASDNEQFF. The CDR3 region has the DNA TGTGCCAGCAGCGTAGGGGCCTCTGACAATGAGCAGTTCTTC.

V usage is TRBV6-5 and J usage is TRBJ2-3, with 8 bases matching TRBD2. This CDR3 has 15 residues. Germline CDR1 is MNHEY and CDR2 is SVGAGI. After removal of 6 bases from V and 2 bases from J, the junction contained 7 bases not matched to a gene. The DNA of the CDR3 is TGTGCCAGCAGGTTATCTAGCGGGTACACAGATACGCAGTATTTT. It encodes CASRLSSGYTDTQYF.

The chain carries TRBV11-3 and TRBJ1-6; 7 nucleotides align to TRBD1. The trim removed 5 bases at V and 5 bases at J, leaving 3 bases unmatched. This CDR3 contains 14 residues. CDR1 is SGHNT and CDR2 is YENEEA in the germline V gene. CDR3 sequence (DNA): TGTGCCAGCAGCCAGGGACAGCATAATTCACCCCTCCACTTT. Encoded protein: CASSQGQHNSPLHF. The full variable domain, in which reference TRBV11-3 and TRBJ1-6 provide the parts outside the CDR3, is EAGVVQSPRYKIIEKKQPVAFWCNPISGHNTLYWYLQNLGQGPELLIRYENEEAVDDSQLPKDRFSAERLKGVDSTLKIQPAELGDSAVYLCASSQGQHNSPLHFGNGTRLTVT.

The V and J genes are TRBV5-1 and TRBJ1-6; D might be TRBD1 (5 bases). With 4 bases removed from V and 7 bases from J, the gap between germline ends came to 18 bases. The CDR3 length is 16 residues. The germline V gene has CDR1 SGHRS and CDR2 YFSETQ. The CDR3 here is CASSTVATGTNSPLHF. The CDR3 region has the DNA TGCGCCAGCAGCACGGTAGCTACAGGAACGAATTCACCCCTCCACTTT. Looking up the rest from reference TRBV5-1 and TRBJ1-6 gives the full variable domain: KAGVTQTPRYLIKTRGQQVTLSCSPISGHRSVSWYQQTPGQGLQFLFEYFSETQRNKGNFPGRFSGRQFSNSRSEMNVSTLELGDSALYLCASSTVATGTNSPLHFGNGTRLTVT.

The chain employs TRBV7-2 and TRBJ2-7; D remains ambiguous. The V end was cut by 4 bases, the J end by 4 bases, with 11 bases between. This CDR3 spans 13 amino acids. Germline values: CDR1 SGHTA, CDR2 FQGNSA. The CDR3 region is CASSSGIVYEQYF. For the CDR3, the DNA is TGTGCCAGCAGCTCAGGAATCGTTTACGAGCAGTACTTC.

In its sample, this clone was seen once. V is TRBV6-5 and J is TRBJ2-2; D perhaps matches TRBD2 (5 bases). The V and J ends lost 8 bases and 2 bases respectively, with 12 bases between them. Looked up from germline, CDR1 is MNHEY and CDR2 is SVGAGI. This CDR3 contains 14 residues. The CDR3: CASSRGVNTGELFF. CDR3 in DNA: TGTGCCAGCTCTCGGGGAGTTAACACCGGGGAGCTGTTTTTT.

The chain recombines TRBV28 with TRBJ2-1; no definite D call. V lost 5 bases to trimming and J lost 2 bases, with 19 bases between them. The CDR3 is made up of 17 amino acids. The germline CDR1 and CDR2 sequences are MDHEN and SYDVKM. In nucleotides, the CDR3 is TGTGCCAGCAGTCCTATCGATTACCCTAAAGCCTACAATGAGCAGTTCTTC. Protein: CASSPIDYPKAYNEQFF.

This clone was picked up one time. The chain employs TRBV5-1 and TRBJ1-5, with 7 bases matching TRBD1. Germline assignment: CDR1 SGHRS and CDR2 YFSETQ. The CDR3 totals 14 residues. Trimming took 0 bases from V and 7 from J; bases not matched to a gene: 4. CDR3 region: CASSLGDSGQPQHF. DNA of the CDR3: TGCGCCAGCAGCTTGGGGGACAGCGGACAGCCCCAGCATTTT.

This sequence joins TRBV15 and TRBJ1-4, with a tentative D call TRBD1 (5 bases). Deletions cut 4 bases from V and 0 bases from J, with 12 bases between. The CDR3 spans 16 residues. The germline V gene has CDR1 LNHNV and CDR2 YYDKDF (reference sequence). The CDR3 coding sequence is TGTGCCACCAGCATAAGGGGTGGACCAACTAATGAAAAACTGTTTTTT. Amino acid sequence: CATSIRGGPTNEKLFF.

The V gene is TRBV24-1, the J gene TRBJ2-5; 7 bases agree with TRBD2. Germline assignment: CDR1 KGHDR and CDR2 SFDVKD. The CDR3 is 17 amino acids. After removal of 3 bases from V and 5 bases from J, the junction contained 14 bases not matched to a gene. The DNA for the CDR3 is TGTGCCACCAGTGATCCGTGGGACTACCAAGCACGGGAGACCCAGTACTTC. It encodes CATSDPWDYQARETQYF.

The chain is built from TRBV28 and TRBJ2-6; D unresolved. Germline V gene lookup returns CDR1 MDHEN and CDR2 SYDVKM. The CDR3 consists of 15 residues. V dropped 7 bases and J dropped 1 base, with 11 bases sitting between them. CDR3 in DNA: TGTGCCAGCAATCATCAAGCGTCTGGGGCCAACGTCCTGACTTTC. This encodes CASNHQASGANVLTF.

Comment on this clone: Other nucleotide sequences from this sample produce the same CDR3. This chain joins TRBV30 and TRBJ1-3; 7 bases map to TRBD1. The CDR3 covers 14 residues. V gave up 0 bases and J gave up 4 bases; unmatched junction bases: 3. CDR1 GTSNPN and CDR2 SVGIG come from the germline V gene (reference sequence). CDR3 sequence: CAWSVGGSGNTIYF. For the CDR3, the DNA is TGTGCCTGGAGTGTAGGGGGCTCCGGAAACACCATATATTTT.

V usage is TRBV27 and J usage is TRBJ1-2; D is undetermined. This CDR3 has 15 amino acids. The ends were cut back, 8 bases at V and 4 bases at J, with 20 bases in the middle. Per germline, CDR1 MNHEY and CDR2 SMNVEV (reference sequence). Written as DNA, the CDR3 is TGTGCCAGCGCTCCTCAGAGGGTTATCCTCTATGGCTACACCTTC. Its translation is CASAPQRVILYGYTF.

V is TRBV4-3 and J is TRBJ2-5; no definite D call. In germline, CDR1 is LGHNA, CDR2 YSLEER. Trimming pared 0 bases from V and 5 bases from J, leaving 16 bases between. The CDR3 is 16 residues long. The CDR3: CASSQDGLGSQETQYF. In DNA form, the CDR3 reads TGCGCCAGCAGCCAAGATGGTTTAGGTTCTCAGGAGACCCAGTACTTC.

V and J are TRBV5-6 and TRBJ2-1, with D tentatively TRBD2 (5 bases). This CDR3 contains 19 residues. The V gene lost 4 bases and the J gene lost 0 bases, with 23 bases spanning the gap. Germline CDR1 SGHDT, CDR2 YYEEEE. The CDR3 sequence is CASSPAIWRVPSSYNEQFF. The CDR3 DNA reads TGTGCCAGCAGCCCCGCCATTTGGCGGGTGCCCAGCTCCTACAATGAGCAGTTCTTC.

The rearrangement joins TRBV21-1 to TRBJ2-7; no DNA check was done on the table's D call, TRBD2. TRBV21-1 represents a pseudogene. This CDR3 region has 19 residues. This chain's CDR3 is CASSKKRGFLAEEPYEQYF. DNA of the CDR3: TGTGCCAGCAGCAAAAAAAGGGGGTTCCTAGCGGAGGAACCCTACGAGCAGTACTTC.